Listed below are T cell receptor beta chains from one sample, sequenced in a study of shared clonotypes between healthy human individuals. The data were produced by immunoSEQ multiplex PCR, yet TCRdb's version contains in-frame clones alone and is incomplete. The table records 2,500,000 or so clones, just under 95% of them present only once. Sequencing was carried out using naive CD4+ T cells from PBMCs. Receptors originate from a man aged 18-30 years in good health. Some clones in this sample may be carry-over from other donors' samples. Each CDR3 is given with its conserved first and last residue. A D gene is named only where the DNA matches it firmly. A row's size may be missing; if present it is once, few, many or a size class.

CDR3 DNA: TGTGCCAGCAGTGTCCAGGGTCAGTACAATGAGCAGTTCTTC
CDR3 protein: CASSVQGQYNEQFF
clone size: -
D gene: -
V gene: TRBV25-1
J gene: TRBJ2-1

CDR3 DNA: TGTGCCAGCTCACCAGGGGCTGCGCGGAGTCCCTACGAGCAGTACTTC
CDR3 protein: CASSPGAARSPYEQYF
clone size: -
D gene: -
V gene: TRBV18
J gene: TRBJ2-7

CDR3 DNA: TGTGCCAGCAGCCAAGGGGACGGCCGCGAGCAGTACTTC
CDR3 protein: CASSQGDGREQYF
clone size: once
D gene: -
V gene: TRBV14
J gene: TRBJ2-7

CDR3 DNA: TGTGCCAGAAGCTTGGCCATACTCCCCAAGGAGCAGTTCTTC
CDR3 protein: CARSLAILPKEQFF
clone size: -
D gene: -
V gene: TRBV5-3
J gene: TRBJ2-1

CDR3 DNA: TGTGCCAGCAGCCCTGGACTAGCGGTCTGGGGTGAGCAGTTCTTC
CDR3 protein: CASSPGLAVWGEQFF
clone size: -
D gene: TRBD2
V gene: TRBV4-2
J gene: TRBJ2-1

CDR3 DNA: TGCGCCAGCAGCCCCCGGACGGGGTACGAGCAGTACTTC
CDR3 protein: CASSPRTGYEQYF
clone size: -
D gene: -
V gene: TRBV4-3
J gene: TRBJ2-7

CDR3 DNA: TGCGCCAGCAATGTGGGCCTACGGGGAAAGCAGTTCTTC
CDR3 protein: CASNVGLRGKQFF
clone size: once
D gene: -
V gene: TRBV5-1
J gene: TRBJ2-1

CDR3 DNA: TGCAGTGCGGGGGGGAATGAAAAACTGTTTTTT
CDR3 protein: CSAGGNEKLFF
clone size: -
D gene: -
V gene: TRBV20-1
J gene: TRBJ1-4

CDR3 DNA: TGTGCCAGCACACGGGGACTAGCGATGAACAATGAGCAGTTCTTC
CDR3 protein: CASTRGLAMNNEQFF
clone size: -
D gene: TRBD2
V gene: TRBV2
J gene: TRBJ2-1

CDR3 DNA: TGCGCCAGCAGAATGCCCGGCGGCGACTCTGGGGCCAACGTCCTGACTTTC
CDR3 protein: CASRMPGGDSGANVLTF
clone size: -
D gene: -
V gene: TRBV5-1
J gene: TRBJ2-6

CDR3 DNA: TGCGCCAGCAGCGCGGAGGGCCCCTACAATGAGCAGTTCTTC
CDR3 protein: CASSAEGPYNEQFF
clone size: -
D gene: -
V gene: TRBV5-1
J gene: TRBJ2-1

CDR3 DNA: TGTGCCAGCAGTTACTCGAAGTATTCTGAAACCCAGTACTTC
CDR3 protein: CASSYSKYSETQYF
clone size: -
D gene: -
V gene: TRBV6-5
J gene: TRBJ2-5

CDR3 DNA: TGCAGCGTGGCAGGACTGGGGGGGGGCTCGGAAGCTTTCTTT
CDR3 protein: CSVAGLGGGSEAFF
clone size: -
D gene: -
V gene: TRBV29-1
J gene: TRBJ1-1

CDR3 DNA: TGTGCCAGCAGCTCCCGGCGGGGGGCCTCCTACGAGCAGTACTTC
CDR3 protein: CASSSRRGASYEQYF
clone size: -
D gene: TRBD2
V gene: TRBV7-2
J gene: TRBJ2-7

CDR3 DNA: TGTGCCAGCAGCCACGGGCCCGACCACGAGCAGTACTTC
CDR3 protein: CASSHGPDHEQYF
clone size: -
D gene: -
V gene: TRBV5-4
J gene: TRBJ2-7

CDR3 DNA: TGCAGCGTTGAGGGGGTACTGAAAAACACTGAAGCTTTCTTT
CDR3 protein: CSVEGVLKNTEAFF
clone size: -
D gene: -
V gene: TRBV29-1
J gene: TRBJ1-1

CDR3 DNA: TGTGCCAGCAGCCAAGGTCTTAACTATGGCTACACCTTC
CDR3 protein: CASSQGLNYGYTF
clone size: -
D gene: -
V gene: TRBV4-2
J gene: TRBJ1-2

CDR3 DNA: TGTGCCAGTAGGGGCGGAGACTTTTACGAGAAGCAGTACTTC
CDR3 protein: CASRGGDFYEKQYF
clone size: -
D gene: -
V gene: TRBV27
J gene: TRBJ2-7

CDR3 DNA: TGTGCCAGCAGCCTCCGGGACAACCAAGAGACCCAGTACTTC
CDR3 protein: CASSLRDNQETQYF
clone size: -
D gene: -
V gene: TRBV7-6
J gene: TRBJ2-5

CDR3 DNA: TGTGCCAGCAGCCTCACAGATACGCAGTATTTT
CDR3 protein: CASSLTDTQYF
clone size: -
D gene: -
V gene: TRBV28
J gene: TRBJ2-3

CDR3 DNA: TGTGCCAGCAGCCCGGCGGGCAGGGGGAACACTGAGGCTTTCTTT
CDR3 protein: CASSPAGRGNTEAFF
clone size: -
D gene: TRBD1
V gene: TRBV6-5
J gene: TRBJ1-1

CDR3 DNA: TGCGCCAGCAGCCGGGACAGGGTCGAAAACATTCAGTACTTC
CDR3 protein: CASSRDRVENIQYF
clone size: -
D gene: TRBD1
V gene: TRBV5-1
J gene: TRBJ2-4

CDR3 DNA: TGTGCCAGCAGTCCGCCAATTGTGGGCAATCAGCCCCAGCATTTT
CDR3 protein: CASSPPIVGNQPQHF
clone size: -
D gene: -
V gene: TRBV28
J gene: TRBJ1-5

CDR3 DNA: TGTGCCAGCAGCCCGGTCGGGAGGGCGGCGTTGACCCAGTACTTC
CDR3 protein: CASSPVGRAALTQYF
clone size: -
D gene: TRBD2
V gene: TRBV11-2
J gene: TRBJ2-5

CDR3 DNA: TGTGCCAGCAGCCCATCCCCCCACACAGATACGCAGTATTTT
CDR3 protein: CASSPSPHTDTQYF
clone size: -
D gene: -
V gene: TRBV9
J gene: TRBJ2-3

CDR3 DNA: TGTGCCAGCAGTTTAAAAGAGAAGAGGGGTCAGCCCCAGCATTTT
CDR3 protein: CASSLKEKRGQPQHF
clone size: once
D gene: -
V gene: TRBV28
J gene: TRBJ1-5

CDR3 DNA: TGCGCCAGCAGCTTGGGACTAGGGCCAGATACGCAGTATTTT
CDR3 protein: CASSLGLGPDTQYF
clone size: -
D gene: -
V gene: TRBV5-1
J gene: TRBJ2-3

CDR3 DNA: TGCGCCAGCAGCCAAGAAAACACCCATTCAGCAGATACGCAGTATTTT
CDR3 protein: CASSQENTHSADTQYF
clone size: -
D gene: -
V gene: TRBV4-1
J gene: TRBJ2-3

CDR3 DNA: TGCGCCAGCAGCTTGGGCACACCAAGAGAGACCCAGTACTTC
CDR3 protein: CASSLGTPRETQYF
clone size: -
D gene: -
V gene: TRBV5-1
J gene: TRBJ2-5

CDR3 DNA: TGCGCCAGCAGCTTGGCCTCAGGCTCCTACGAGCAGTACTTC
CDR3 protein: CASSLASGSYEQYF
clone size: -
D gene: -
V gene: TRBV5-1
J gene: TRBJ2-7

CDR3 DNA: TGTGCCAGCAGTGCGGCCGGAGAAGGTGACAATGAGCAGTTCTTC
CDR3 protein: CASSAAGEGDNEQFF
clone size: -
D gene: -
V gene: TRBV28
J gene: TRBJ2-1

CDR3 DNA: TGTGCCAGCAGCTCCTTGACTAGCGGGACCTACAATGAGCAGTTCTTC
CDR3 protein: CASSSLTSGTYNEQFF
clone size: -
D gene: TRBD2
V gene: TRBV7-3
J gene: TRBJ2-1

CDR3 DNA: TGTGCCAGCAGCTTACAGGGAGGTGCTGAAGCTTTCTTT
CDR3 protein: CASSLQGGAEAFF
clone size: -
D gene: -
V gene: TRBV7-3
J gene: TRBJ1-1

CDR3 DNA: TGTGCCAGCGAAGCGGGAGCAAAGGCGCAGTACTTC
CDR3 protein: CASEAGAKAQYF
clone size: -
D gene: TRBD2
V gene: TRBV6-6
J gene: TRBJ2-7

CDR3 DNA: TGTGCCAGCAGCCCTGGCAGGTACGAGCAGTACTTC
CDR3 protein: CASSPGRYEQYF
clone size: -
D gene: -
V gene: TRBV11-1
J gene: TRBJ2-7

CDR3 DNA: TGTGCCAGCAGCCCGGGACAGGGGGAATTCAATGAGCAGTTCTTC
CDR3 protein: CASSPGQGEFNEQFF
clone size: -
D gene: TRBD1
V gene: TRBV11-3
J gene: TRBJ2-1

CDR3 DNA: TGCGCCAGCAGTCGTACAGGGGTCCCGTACCAAGAGACCCAGTACTTC
CDR3 protein: CASSRTGVPYQETQYF
clone size: -
D gene: TRBD1
V gene: TRBV4-1
J gene: TRBJ2-5

CDR3 DNA: TGTGCCAGCAGTGGCTTCGGACAGGGCAGGGGCAATGAGCAGTTCTTC
CDR3 protein: CASSGFGQGRGNEQFF
clone size: -
D gene: TRBD1
V gene: TRBV6-1
J gene: TRBJ2-1

CDR3 DNA: TGTGCCAGCTCACCATTGGGGGGGCAGGATGGCTACACCTTC
CDR3 protein: CASSPLGGQDGYTF
clone size: -
D gene: -
V gene: TRBV18
J gene: TRBJ1-2

CDR3 DNA: TGTGCCAGCAGCTTCTTCAGTAACTCCTACGAGCAGTACTTC
CDR3 protein: CASSFFSNSYEQYF
clone size: -
D gene: -
V gene: TRBV11-2
J gene: TRBJ2-7

CDR3 DNA: TGTGCCAGCTCACTCACGGACTCGAACACTGAAGCTTTCTTT
CDR3 protein: CASSLTDSNTEAFF
clone size: -
D gene: -
V gene: TRBV18
J gene: TRBJ1-1

CDR3 DNA: TGCGCCAGCAGTCCGGCCAGCGGAGCCTACAATGAGCAGTTCTTC
CDR3 protein: CASSPASGAYNEQFF
clone size: -
D gene: -
V gene: TRBV5-1
J gene: TRBJ2-1